What follows describes a single T cell receptor (beta chain). Its antigen is undetermined. The data are from a study of shared clonotypes between healthy human individuals. Study-wide context: Donor composition was a couple of women and a few men, aged 18 to 49. CD4 naive and memory got three plates each, CD8 naive two, CD8 memory one. Notes on the study in general: Among donors, clonotype sharing was expected to be affected by sequencing depth.

At the deep level, the assay was run. The method was immunoSEQ multiplex PCR; TCRdb's version includes in-frame clones alone and lacks a portion of them. In the table there are millions of clones, approximately 94% of which are singletons. CD45RO negativity and positive selection for CCR7 defined naive CD8 cells, a population that excluded terminally differentiated effector memory CD45RA+ cells. Trimming stripped 1 base from V and 4 bases from J, with 15 bases between. CDR1 is SGHNT, CDR2 YYREEE, per germline (reference sequence). The CDR3 runs to 15 residues. The chain uses TRBV5-4 and TRBJ2-7; possible D gene TRBD1, 6 bases. The material sequenced was naive CD8+ T cells from PBMCs. The source is a man younger than 35 in good health. Some clones in this sample may be carry-over from other donors' samples. Here the CDR3 DNA reads TGTGCCAGCAGCTTGTCCACAGGGATACGTTACGAGCAGTACTTC. Its protein is CASSLSTGIRYEQYF.